This section outlines one T cell receptor beta chain sequence together with its context. The source of the sample is a study of blood T cell repertoires in COVID-19. Sequencing was performed with immunoSEQ multiplex PCR; in TCRdb, only in-frame clones are kept and a portion is missing. The sample records 100,000 to 150,000 clones, 85% being singletons. Material: peripheral blood. The clonotype originates from a woman aged 80 or over with acute or convalescent COVID-19.

CDR3 sequence reads: CASSLTGESTEAFF. The CDR3 DNA is TGTGCCAGCAGCTTGACAGGGGAGAGCACTGAAGCTTTCTTT. J is TRBJ1-1 and V is TRBV5-5; 7 nucleotides align to TRBD1. The J segment lost 4 bases and the V segment lost 1 base, leaving 4 bases of the junction unmatched. This CDR3 has 14 amino acids. The germline V gene encodes CDR1 SGHKS and CDR2 YYEKEE (reference sequence).